This T cell receptor (beta chain) was obtained from a study of blood T cell repertoires in COVID-19. Germline values: CDR1 SEHNR, CDR2 FQNEAQ (reference sequence). This CDR3 comprises 17 residues. V lost 5 bases to trimming and J lost 3 bases, with 20 bases between them. Authors' processing steps: For nucleated cells, counts were estimated from reference gene primer amplification. The table came from immunoSEQ multiplex PCR; TCRdb's copy has only in-frame clones and leaves some out. The D gene and trimming were derived from the DNA, and the V and J assignments and clone size from that table. There are more than 200,000 clones in the sample; 83% occur only once, and roughly 7.8% lies in the top ten.

The chain recombines TRBV7-9 with TRBJ1-5, with D possibly matching TRBD1 (5 bases). Specimen: peripheral blood. This clonotype was obtained from a man between 40 and 49 years old with active or convalescent COVID-19. This CDR3 reads CASSLIRGEGDNQPQHF. The CDR3 DNA sequence: TGTGCCAGCAGCCTCATCCGGGGGGAAGGGGACAATCAGCCCCAGCATTTT.